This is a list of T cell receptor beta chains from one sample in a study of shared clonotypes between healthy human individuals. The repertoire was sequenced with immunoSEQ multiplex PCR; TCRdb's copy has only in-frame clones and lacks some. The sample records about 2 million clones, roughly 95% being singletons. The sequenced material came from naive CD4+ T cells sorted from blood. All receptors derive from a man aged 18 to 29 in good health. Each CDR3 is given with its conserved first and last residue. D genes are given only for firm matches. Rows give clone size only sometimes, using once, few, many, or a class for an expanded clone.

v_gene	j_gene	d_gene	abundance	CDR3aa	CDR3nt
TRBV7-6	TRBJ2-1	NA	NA	CASSLAAYEQFF	TGTGCCAGCAGCTTAGCGGCATATGAGCAGTTCTTC
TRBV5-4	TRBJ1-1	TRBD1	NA	CASSQTGGDTEAFF	TGTGCCAGCAGCCAGACAGGGGGCGACACTGAAGCTTTCTTT
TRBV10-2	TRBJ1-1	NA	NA	CASSGLGQRTEAFF	TGCGCCAGCAGTGGGTTAGGACAGAGGACTGAAGCTTTCTTT
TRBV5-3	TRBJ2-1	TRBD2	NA	CARSRPGTSGSSSYNEQFF	TGTGCCAGAAGCCGACCCGGGACTAGCGGGAGTTCCTCCTACAATGAGCAGTTCTTC
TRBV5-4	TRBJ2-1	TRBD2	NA	CASSPGELAGRNEQFF	TGTGCCAGCAGCCCTGGGGAACTAGCGGGCAGAAATGAGCAGTTCTTC
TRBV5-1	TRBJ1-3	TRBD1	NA	CASSRQTGNSGNTIYF	TGCGCCAGCAGCCGCCAGACAGGGAACTCTGGAAACACCATATATTTT
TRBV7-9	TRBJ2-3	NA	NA	CASSLVSDTQYF	TGTGCCAGCAGCTTAGTCAGTGATACGCAGTATTTT
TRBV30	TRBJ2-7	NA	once	CAWSNGRAFYEQYF	TGTGCCTGGAGTAACGGCAGGGCTTTCTACGAGCAGTACTTC
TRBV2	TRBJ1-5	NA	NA	CASSVPGGPGQPQHF	TGTGCCAGCAGTGTCCCCGGGGGTCCGGGCCAGCCCCAGCATTTT
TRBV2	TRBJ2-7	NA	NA	CASSAGPYEQYF	TGTGCCAGCAGTGCGGGTCCCTACGAGCAGTACTTC
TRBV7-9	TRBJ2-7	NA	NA	CASSLVWGEGHEQYF	TGTGCCAGCAGCTTAGTCTGGGGGGAAGGCCACGAGCAGTACTTC
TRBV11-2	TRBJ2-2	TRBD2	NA	CASSRIAGFPGELFF	TGTGCCAGCAGTCGTATAGCGGGGTTCCCCGGGGAGCTGTTTTTT
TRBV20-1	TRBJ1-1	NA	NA	CSARDLAEAFF	TGCAGTGCTAGAGATTTGGCTGAAGCTTTCTTT
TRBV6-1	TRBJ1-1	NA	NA	CASLDTSPHQAFF	TGTGCCAGCCTTGACACAAGCCCCCATCAAGCTTTCTTT
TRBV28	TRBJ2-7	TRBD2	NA	CASSSRAGAEQYF	TGTGCCAGCAGTTCTCGAGCGGGGGCTGAGCAGTACTTC
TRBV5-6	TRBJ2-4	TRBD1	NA	CASSSGTGYQNIQYF	TGTGCCAGCAGCTCTGGGACAGGGTATCAAAACATTCAGTACTTC
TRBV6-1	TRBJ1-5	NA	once	CASSGDPSNQPQHF	TGTGCCAGCAGTGGGGACCCTTCAAATCAGCCCCAGCATTTT
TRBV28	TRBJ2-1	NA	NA	CASSLWRWTYNEQFF	TGTGCCAGCAGTTTATGGAGGTGGACATACAATGAGCAGTTCTTC
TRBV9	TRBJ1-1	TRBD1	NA	CASSVGRGRTEAFF	TGTGCCAGCAGCGTAGGAAGGGGGCGGACTGAAGCTTTCTTT
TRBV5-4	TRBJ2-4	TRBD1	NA	CASSTRDRGYSVDIQYF	TGTGCCAGCAGCACCCGGGACAGGGGATATTCGGTGGACATTCAGTACTTC
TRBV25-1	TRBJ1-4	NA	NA	CASSEARGVEKLFF	TGTGCCAGCAGTGAGGCCAGGGGAGTAGAAAAACTGTTTTTT
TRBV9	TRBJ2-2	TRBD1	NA	CASRKQGAQTGELFF	TGTGCCAGCAGAAAACAGGGGGCGCAGACCGGGGAGCTGTTTTTT
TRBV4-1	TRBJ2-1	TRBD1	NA	CASSPGQVGEQFF	TGCGCCAGCAGCCCGGGACAGGTAGGTGAGCAGTTCTTC
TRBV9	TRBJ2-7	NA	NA	CASSVDQSGAYEQYF	TGTGCCAGCAGCGTAGATCAATCCGGGGCCTACGAGCAGTACTTC
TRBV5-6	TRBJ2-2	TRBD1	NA	CASSPDRANGELFF	TGTGCCAGCAGCCCTGACAGGGCCAACGGGGAGCTGTTTTTT
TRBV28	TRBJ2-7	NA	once	CASTLGRQLSREQYF	TGTGCCAGCACTTTGGGGCGGCAGTTGAGTCGGGAGCAGTACTTC
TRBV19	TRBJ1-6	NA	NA	CASSITGPSPLHF	TGTGCCAGTAGTATAACCGGTCCTTCACCCCTCCACTTT
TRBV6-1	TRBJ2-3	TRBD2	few	CASSAFSGRADTQYF	TGTGCCAGCAGTGCATTTAGCGGGAGGGCAGATACGCAGTATTTT
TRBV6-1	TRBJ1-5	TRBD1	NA	CASSENRGQGKGGNQPQHF	TGTGCCAGCAGTGAAAACCGAGGACAGGGGAAAGGCGGCAATCAGCCCCAGCATTTT
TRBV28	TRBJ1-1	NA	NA	CASRARGLNTEAFF	TGTGCCAGCAGGGCGAGGGGTTTGAACACTGAAGCTTTCTTT
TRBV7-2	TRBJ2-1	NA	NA	CASSSPVSNYNEQFF	TGTGCCAGCAGCTCCCCCGTGTCTAACTACAATGAGCAGTTCTTC
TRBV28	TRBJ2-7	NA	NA	CASSLYQLGAYEQYF	TGTGCCAGCAGTTTATACCAACTGGGGGCCTACGAGCAGTACTTC
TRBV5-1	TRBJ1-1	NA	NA	CASSPGDRDFKGAFF	TGCGCCAGCAGCCCGGGTGATAGGGACTTCAAAGGGGCTTTCTTT
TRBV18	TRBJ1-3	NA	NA	CASSLNDRVTGNTIYF	TGTGCCAGCTCATTAAATGACCGAGTCACTGGAAACACCATATATTTT
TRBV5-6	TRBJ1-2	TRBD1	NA	CASSLPSGGWPGYTF	TGTGCCAGCAGCTTGCCGTCAGGGGGCTGGCCTGGCTACACCTTC
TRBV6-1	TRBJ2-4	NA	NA	CASRLGGQNIQYF	TGTGCCAGCAGGCTGGGGGGGCAAAACATTCAGTACTTC
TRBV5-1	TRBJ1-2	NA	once	CASSLAGQSYYGYTF	TGCGCCAGCAGCTTGGCAGGACAGAGCTACTATGGCTACACCTTC
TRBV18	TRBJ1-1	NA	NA	CASSPEGQPMNTEAFF	TGTGCCAGCTCACCGGAGGGGCAGCCGATGAACACTGAAGCTTTCTTT
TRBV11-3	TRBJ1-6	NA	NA	CASSNSYNSPLHF	TGTGCCAGCAGCAACTCCTATAATTCACCCCTCCACTTT
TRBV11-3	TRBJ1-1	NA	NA	CASRSLPEAFF	TGTGCCAGCAGATCACTCCCTGAAGCTTTCTTT
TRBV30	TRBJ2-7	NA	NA	CAWSQGEYEQYF	TGTGCCTGGAGCCAGGGAGAATACGAGCAGTACTTC
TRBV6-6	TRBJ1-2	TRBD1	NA	CASRRIGGTDYGYTF	TGTGCCAGCAGGCGGATCGGTGGGACAGACTATGGCTACACCTTC